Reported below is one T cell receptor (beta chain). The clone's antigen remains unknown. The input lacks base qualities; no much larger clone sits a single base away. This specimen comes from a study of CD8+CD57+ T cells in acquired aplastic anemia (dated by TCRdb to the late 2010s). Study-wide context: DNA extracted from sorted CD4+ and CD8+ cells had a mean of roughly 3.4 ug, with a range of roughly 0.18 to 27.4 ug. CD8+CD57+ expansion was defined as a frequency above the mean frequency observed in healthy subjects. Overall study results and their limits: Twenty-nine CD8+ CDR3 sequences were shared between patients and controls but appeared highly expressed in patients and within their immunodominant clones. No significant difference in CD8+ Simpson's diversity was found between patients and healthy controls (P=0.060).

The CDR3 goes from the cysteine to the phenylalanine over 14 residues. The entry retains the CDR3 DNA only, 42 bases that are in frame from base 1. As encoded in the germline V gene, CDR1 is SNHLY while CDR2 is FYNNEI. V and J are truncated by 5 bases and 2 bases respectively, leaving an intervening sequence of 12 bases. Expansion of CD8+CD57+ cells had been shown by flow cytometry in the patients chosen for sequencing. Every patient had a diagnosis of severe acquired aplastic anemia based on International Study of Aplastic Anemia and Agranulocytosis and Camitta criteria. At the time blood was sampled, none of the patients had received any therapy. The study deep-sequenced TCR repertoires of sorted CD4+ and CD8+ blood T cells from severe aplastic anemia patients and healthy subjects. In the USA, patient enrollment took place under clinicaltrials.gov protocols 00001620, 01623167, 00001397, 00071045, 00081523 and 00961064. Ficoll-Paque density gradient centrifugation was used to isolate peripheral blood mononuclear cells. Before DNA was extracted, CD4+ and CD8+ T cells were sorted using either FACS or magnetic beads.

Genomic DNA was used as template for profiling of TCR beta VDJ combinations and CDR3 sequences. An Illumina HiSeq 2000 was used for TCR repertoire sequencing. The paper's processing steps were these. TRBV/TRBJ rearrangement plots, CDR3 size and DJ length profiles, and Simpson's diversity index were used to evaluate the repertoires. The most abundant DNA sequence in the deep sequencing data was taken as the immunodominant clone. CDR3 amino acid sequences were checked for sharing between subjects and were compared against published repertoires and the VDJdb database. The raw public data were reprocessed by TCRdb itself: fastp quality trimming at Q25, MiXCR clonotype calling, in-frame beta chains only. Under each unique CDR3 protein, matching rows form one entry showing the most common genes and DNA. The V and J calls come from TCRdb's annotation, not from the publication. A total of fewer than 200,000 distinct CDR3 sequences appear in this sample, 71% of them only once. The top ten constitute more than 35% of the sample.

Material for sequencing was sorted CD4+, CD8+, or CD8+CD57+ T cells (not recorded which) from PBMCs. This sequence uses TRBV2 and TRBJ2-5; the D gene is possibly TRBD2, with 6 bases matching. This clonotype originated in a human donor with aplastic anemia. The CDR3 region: CASSSGAGQETQYF. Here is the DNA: TGTGCCAGCAGTTCCGGGGCGGGACAAGAGACCCAGTACTTC.